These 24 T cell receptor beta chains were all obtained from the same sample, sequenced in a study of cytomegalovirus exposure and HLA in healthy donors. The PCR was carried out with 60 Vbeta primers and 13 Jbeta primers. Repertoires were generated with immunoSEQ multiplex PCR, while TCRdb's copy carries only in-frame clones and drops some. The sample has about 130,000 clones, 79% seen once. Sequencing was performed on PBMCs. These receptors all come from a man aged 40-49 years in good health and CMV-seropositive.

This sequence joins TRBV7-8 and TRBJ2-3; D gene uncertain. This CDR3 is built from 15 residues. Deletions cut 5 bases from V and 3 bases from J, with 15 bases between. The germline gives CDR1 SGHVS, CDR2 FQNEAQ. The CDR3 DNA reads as TGTGCCAGCAGCCCGGCAGGCGTACGTACAGATACGCAGTATTTT. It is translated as CASSPAGVRTDTQYF. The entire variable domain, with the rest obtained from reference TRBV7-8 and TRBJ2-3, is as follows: GAGVSQSPRYKVAKRGQDVALRCDPISGHVSLFWYQQALGQGPEFLTYFQNEAQLDKSGLPSDRFFAERPEGSVSTLKIQRTQQEDSAVYLCASSPAGVRTDTQYFGPGTRLTVL.

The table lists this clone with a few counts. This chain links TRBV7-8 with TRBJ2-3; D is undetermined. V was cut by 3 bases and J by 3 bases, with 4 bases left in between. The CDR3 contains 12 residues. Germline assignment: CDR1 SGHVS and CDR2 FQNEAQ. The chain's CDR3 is CASSFLTDTQYF. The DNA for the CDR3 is TGTGCCAGCAGCTTCCTTACAGATACGCAGTATTTT.

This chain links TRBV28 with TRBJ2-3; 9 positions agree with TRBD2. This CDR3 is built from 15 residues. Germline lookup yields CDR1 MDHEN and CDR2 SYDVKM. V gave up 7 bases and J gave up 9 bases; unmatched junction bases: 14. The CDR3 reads CASTPALAGQRTQYF. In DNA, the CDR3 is TGTGCCAGCACCCCGGCTCTAGCGGGACAGAGGACGCAGTATTTT.

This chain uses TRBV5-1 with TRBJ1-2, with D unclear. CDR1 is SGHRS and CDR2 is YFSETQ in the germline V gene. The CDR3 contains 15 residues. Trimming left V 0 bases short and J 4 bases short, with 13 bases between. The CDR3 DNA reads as TGCGCCAGCAGCTTGGGGAGCTTACCTCCCTATGGCTACACCTTC. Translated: CASSLGSLPPYGYTF.

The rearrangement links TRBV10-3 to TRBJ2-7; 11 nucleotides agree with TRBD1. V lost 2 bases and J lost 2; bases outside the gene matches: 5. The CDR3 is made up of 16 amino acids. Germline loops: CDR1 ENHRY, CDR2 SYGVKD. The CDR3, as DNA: TGTGCCATCAGTGAGATTCCGGGACAGGGGGCCTACGAGCAGTACTTC. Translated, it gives CAISEIPGQGAYEQYF.

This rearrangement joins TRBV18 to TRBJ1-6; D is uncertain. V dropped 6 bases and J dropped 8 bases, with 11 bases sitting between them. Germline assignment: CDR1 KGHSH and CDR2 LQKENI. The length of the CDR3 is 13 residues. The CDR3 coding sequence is TGTGCCAGCTCCCCCCAATCGGATTCACCCCTCCACTTT. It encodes CASSPQSDSPLHF.

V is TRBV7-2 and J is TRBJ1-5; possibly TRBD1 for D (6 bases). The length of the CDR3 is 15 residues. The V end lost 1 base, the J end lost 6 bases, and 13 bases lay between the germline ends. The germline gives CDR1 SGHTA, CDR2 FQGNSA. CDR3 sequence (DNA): TGTGCCAGCAGCTTAGGCTCCGGGGGGCGTCAGCCCCAGCATTTT. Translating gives CASSLGSGGRQPQHF.

The CDR3 loop is CASSIPLAGAPGELFF. DNA for the CDR3: TGTGCCAGTAGTATCCCCCTAGCGGGAGCCCCCGGGGAGCTGTTTTTT. The chain employs TRBV19 and TRBJ2-2, with 10 bases fitting TRBD2. The CDR3 loop spans 16 amino acids. CDR1 is LNHDA, CDR2 SQIVND, per germline (reference sequence). Losses at the gene ends were 3 bases for V and 6 bases for J; bases not matched to a gene: 7. Combining the CDR3 with reference TRBV19 and TRBJ2-2 gives the whole variable domain DGGITQSPKYLFRKEGQNVTLSCEQNLNHDAMYWYRQDPGQGLRLIYYSQIVNDFQKGDIAEGYSVSREKKESFPLTVTSAQKNPTAFYLCASSIPLAGAPGELFFGEGSRLTVL.

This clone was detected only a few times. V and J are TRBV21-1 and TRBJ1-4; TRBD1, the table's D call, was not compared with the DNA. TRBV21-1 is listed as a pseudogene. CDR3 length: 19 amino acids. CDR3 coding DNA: TGTGCCAGCAGCAAAGCGCTTTCCAGGGGCCAAGCGGCTAATGAAAAACTGTTTTTT. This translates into CASSKALSRGQAANEKLFF.

As DNA, the CDR3 is TGTGCCAGCAGCCAAGAACTGACAGGGGGCGAGGGCTACACCTTC. Encoded protein: CASSQELTGGEGYTF. The rearrangement links TRBV14 to TRBJ1-2; 10 nucleotides align to TRBD1. From germline, CDR1 is SGHDN and CDR2 FVKESK. CDR3 length equals 15 residues. V dropped 0 bases and J dropped 8; count of bases not matched to a gene: 6.

The CDR3 bases are TGTGCCAGCAGAACTAGCGGGAGAACAGATACGCAGTATTTT. Protein sequence: CASRTSGRTDTQYF. The rearrangement uses TRBV6-5 and TRBJ2-3; 11 positions match TRBD2. The V segment lost 6 bases and the J segment 3 bases; nucleotides outside the gene matches: 2. This CDR3 spans 14 amino acids. Germline V gene data show CDR1 as MNHEY and CDR2 as SVGAGI.

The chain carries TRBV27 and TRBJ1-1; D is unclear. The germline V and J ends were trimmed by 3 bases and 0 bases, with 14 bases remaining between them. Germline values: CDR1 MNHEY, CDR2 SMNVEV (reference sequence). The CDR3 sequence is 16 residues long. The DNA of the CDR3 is TGTGCCAGCAGTTTGTCCCAATTGGGAGTGAACACTGAAGCTTTCTTT. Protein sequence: CASSLSQLGVNTEAFF.

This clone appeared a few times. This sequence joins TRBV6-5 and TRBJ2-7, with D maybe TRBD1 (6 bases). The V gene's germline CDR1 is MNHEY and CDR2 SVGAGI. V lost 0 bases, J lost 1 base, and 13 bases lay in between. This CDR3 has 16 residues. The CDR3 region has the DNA TGTGCCAGCAGTTACTCGTCTCTGGACAGTTCCTACGAGCAGTACTTC. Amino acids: CASSYSSLDSSYEQYF.

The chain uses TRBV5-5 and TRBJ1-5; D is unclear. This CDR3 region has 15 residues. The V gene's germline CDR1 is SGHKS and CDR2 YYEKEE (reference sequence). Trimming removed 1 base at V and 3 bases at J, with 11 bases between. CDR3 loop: CASSLHGPSNQPQHF. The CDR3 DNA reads TGTGCCAGCAGCTTGCACGGTCCTTCCAATCAGCCCCAGCATTTT. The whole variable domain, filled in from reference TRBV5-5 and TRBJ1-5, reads DAGVTQSPTHLIKTRGQQVTLRCSPISGHKSVSWYQQVLGQGPQFIFQYYEKEERGRGNFPDRFSARQFPNYSSELNVNALLLGDSALYLCASSLHGPSNQPQHFGDGTRLSIL.

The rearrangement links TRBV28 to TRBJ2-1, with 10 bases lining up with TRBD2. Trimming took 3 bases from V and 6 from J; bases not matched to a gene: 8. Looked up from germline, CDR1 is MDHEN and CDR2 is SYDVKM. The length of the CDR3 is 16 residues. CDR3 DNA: TGTGCCAGCAGTTTTTCGTCAGCGGGAGGGCGCAATGAGCAGTTCTTC. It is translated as CASSFSSAGGRNEQFF.

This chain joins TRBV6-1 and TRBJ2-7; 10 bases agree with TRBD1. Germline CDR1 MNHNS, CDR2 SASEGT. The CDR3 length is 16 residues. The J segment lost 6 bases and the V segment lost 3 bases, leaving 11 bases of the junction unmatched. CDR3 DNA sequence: TGTGCCAGCAGTGATTTGTCGGGACAGGGGAAAAGCGAGCAGTACTTC. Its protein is CASSDLSGQGKSEQYF.

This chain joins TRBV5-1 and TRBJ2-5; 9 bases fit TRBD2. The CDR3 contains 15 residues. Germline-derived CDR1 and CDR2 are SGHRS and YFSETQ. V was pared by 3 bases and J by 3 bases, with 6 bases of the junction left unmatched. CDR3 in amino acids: CASSWLAGAEETQYF. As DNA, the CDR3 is TGCGCCAGCAGCTGGTTAGCGGGAGCAGAAGAGACCCAGTACTTC.

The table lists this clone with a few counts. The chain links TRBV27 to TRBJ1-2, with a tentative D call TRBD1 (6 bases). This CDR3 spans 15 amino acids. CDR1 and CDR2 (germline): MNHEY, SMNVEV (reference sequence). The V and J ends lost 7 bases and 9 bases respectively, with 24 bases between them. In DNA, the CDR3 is TGTGCCAGCACCCTTTCCGGGACACAGAGTGGGAGCTACACCTTC. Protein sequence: CASTLSGTQSGSYTF.

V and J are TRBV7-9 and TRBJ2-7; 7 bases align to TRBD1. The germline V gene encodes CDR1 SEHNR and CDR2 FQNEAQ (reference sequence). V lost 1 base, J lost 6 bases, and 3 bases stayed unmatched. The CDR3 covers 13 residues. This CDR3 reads CASSLETGPEQYF. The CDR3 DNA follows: TGTGCCAGCAGCTTAGAGACAGGGCCCGAGCAGTACTTC.

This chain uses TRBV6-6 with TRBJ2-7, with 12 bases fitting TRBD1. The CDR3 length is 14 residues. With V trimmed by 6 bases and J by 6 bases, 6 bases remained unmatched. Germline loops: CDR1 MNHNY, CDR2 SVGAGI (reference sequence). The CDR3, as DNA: TGTGCCAGCAGCGTGGGACAGGGGGCAGCCGAGCAGTACTTC. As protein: CASSVGQGAAEQYF.

CDR3 DNA sequence: TGTGCCAGCAGCTCACTAGCGGGTGGTTTGGGGCAGTTCTTC. Its translation: CASSSLAGGLGQFF. This sequence joins TRBV7-9 and TRBJ2-1; TRBD2 matches at 9 bases. Germline CDR1 reads SEHNR; CDR2 reads FQNEAQ (reference sequence). CDR3 length: 14 residues. Trimming removed 4 bases from V and 12 bases from J; junction bases left unmatched: 10.

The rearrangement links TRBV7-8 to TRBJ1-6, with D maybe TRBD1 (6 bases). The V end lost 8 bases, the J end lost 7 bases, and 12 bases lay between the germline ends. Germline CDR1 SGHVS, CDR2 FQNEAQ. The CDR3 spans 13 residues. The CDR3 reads CASSDSQNSPLHF. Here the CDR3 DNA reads TGTGCCAGCTCGGACAGTCAGAATTCACCCCTCCACTTT.

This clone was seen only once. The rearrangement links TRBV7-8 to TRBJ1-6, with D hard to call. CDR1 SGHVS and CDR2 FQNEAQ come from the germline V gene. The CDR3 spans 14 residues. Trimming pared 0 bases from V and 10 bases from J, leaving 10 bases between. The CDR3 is CASSLAGQRSPLHF. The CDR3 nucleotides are TGTGCCAGCAGCTTAGCCGGGCAGCGGTCACCCCTCCACTTT.

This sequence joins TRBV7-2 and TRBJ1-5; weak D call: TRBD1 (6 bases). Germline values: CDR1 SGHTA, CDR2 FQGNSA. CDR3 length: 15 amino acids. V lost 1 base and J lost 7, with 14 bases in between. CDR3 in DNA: TGTGCCAGCAGCTTAGTGAATCGGGGGGGCCAGCCCCAGCATTTT. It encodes CASSLVNRGGQPQHF.